Below are 2 T cell receptor beta chains sequenced from a single sample in a study of shared clonotypes between healthy human individuals. Clones were read by immunoSEQ multiplex PCR, and TCRdb kept only the in-frame ones, dropping some. This repertoire shows roughly 500,000 clones, 81% found once; its top ten account for about an eighth. Sequencing was done on a sample of PBMCs. All receptors come from a woman in her thirties or forties in good health. Some clones in this sample may be carry-over from other donors' samples.

Turning to this clone: At the DNA level, this CDR3 is encoded by other sequences in the same sample as well. V usage is TRBV5-1 and J usage is TRBJ1-1; tentative D call: TRBD1 (5 bases). The CDR3 consists of 14 residues. Per germline, CDR1 SGHRS and CDR2 YFSETQ. The V end was cut by 3 bases, the J end by 1 base, with 10 bases between. The CDR3 nucleotides are TGCGCCAGCAGCTCACAGGTTTCGAACACTGAAGCTTTCTTT. It is translated as CASSSQVSNTEAFF.

The table lists this clone with a few counts. V and J are TRBV30 and TRBJ1-1; D is undetermined. Germline CDR1 GTSNPN, CDR2 SVGIG (reference sequence). V was shortened by 5 bases and J by 1 base, with 11 bases between the two germline ends. The CDR3 length is 13 residues. This CDR3 reads CAWGMGGNTEAFF. In nucleotides, the CDR3 is TGTGCCTGGGGGATGGGTGGGAACACTGAAGCTTTCTTT.